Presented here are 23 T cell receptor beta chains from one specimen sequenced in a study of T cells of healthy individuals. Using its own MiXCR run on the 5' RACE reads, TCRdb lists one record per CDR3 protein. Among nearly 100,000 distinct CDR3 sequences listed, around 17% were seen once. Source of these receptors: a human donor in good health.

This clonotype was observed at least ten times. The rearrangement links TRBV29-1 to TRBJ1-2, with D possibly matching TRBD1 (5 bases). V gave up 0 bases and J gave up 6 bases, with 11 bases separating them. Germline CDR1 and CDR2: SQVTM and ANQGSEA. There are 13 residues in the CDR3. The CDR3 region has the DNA TGCAGCGTTGAAGAATGGGACGGGGATGGCTACACCTTC. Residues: CSVEEWDGDGYTF.

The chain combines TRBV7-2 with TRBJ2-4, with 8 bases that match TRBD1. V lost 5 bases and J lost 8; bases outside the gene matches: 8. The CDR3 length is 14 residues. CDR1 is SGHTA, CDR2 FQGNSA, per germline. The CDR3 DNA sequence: TGTGCCAGCAGCACCGGACAGGGTTGGGACATTCAGTACTTC. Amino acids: CASSTGQGWDIQYF.

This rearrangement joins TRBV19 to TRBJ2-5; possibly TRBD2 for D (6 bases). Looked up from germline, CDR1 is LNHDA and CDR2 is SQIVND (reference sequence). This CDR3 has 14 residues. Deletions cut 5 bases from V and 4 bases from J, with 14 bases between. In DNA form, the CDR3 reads TGTGCCAGTAGTCCCGGAGGGCTTTTAGAGACCCAGTACTTC. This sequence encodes CASSPGGLLETQYF.

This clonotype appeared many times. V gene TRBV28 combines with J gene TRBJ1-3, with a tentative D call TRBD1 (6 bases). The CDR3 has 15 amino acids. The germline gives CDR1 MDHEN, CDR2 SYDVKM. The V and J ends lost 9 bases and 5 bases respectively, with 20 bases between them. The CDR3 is CASSPPGTIRNTIYF. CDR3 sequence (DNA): TGTGCCAGTTCCCCGCCCGGGACAATAAGAAACACCATATATTTT.

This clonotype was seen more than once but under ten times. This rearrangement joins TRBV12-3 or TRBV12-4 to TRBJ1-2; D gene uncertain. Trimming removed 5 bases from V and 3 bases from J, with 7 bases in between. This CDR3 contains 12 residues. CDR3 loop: CASSPGDYGYTF. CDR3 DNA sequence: TGTGCCAGCAGTCCAGGAGACTATGGCTACACCTTC.

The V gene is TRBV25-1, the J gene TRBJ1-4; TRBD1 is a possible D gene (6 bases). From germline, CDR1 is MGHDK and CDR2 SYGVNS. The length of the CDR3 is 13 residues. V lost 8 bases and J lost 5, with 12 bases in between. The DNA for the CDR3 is TGTGCCAGCGGCTTAGGGGGGAATGAAAAACTGTTTTTT. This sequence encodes CASGLGGNEKLFF.

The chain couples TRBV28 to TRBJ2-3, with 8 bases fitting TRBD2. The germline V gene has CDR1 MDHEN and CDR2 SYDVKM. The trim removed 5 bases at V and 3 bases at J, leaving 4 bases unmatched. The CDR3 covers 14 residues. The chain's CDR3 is CASSLASGTDTQYF. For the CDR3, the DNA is TGTGCCAGCAGTCTGGCTAGCGGGACAGATACGCAGTATTTT.

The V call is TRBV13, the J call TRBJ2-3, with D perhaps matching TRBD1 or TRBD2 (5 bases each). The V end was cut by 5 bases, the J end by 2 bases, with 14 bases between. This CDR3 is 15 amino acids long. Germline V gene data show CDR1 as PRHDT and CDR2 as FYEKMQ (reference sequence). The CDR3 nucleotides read TGTGCCAGCAGCCCCCGGGACGAATACACAGATACGCAGTATTTT. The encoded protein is CASSPRDEYTDTQYF. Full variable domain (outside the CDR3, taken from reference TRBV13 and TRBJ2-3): AAGVIQSPRHLIKEKRETATLKCYPIPRHDTVYWYQQGPGQDPQFLISFYEKMQSDKGSIPDRFSAQQFSDYHSELNMSSLELGDSALYFCASSPRDEYTDTQYFGPGTRLTVL.

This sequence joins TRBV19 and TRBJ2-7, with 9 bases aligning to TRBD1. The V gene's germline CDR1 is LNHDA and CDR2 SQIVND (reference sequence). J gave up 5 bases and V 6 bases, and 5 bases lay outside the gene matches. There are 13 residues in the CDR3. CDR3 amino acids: CASRLQGAHEQYF. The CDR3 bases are TGTGCCAGTAGGCTACAGGGGGCCCACGAGCAGTACTTC.

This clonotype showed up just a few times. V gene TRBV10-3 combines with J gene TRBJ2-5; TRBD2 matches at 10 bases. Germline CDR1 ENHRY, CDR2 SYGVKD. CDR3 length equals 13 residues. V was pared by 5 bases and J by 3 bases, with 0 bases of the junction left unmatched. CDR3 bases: TGTGCCATCAGTCTAGCGGGGGAAGAGACCCAGTACTTC. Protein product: CAISLAGEETQYF.

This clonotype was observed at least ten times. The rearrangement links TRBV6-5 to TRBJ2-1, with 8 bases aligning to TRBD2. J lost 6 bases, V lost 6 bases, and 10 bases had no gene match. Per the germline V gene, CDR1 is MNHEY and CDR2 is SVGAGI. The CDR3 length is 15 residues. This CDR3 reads CASRPLAGGINEQFF. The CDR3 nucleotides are TGTGCCAGCAGGCCCCTCGCGGGAGGTATCAATGAGCAGTTCTTC.

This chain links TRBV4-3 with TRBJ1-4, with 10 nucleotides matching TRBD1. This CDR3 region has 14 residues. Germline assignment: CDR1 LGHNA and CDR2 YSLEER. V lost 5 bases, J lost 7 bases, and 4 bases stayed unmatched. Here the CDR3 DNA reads TGCGCCAGCAGCTGGGACAGGGGTGGTGAAAAACTGTTTTTT. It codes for CASSWDRGGEKLFF.

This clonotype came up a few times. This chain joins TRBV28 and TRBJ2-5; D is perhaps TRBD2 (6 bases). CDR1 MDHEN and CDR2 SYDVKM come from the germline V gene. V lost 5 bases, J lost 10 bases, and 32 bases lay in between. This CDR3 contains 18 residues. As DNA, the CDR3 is TGTGCCAGCAGTACATATGGGCGGGACGGGACCCGACAAGGGGACCAGTACTTC. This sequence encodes CASSTYGRDGTRQGDQYF. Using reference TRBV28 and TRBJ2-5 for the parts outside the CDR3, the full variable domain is DVKVTQSSRYLVKRTGEKVFLECVQDMDHENMFWYRQDPGLGLRLIYFSYDVKMKEKGDIPEGYSVSREKKERFSLILESASTNQTSMYLCASSTYGRDGTRQGDQYFGPGTRLLVL.

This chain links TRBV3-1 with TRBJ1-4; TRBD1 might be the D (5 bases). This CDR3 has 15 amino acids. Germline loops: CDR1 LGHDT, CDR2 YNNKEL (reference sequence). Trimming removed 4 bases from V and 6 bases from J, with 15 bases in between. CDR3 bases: TGTGCCAGCAGCCCCAGGGCCCGGCCCTATGAAAAACTGTTTTTT. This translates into CASSPRARPYEKLFF. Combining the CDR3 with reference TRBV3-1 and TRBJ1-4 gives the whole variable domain DTAVSQTPKYLVTQMGNDKSIKCEQNLGHDTMYWYKQDSKKFLKIMFSYNNKELIINETVPNRFSPKSPDKAHLNLHINSLELGDSAVYFCASSPRARPYEKLFFGSGTQLSVL.

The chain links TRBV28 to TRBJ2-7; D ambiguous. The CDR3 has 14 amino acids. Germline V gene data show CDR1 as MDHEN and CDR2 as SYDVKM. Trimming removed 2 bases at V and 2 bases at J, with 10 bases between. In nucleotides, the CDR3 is TGTGCCAGCAGTTTAGTCCGCGGCCCCTACGAGCAGTACTTC. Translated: CASSLVRGPYEQYF.

The CDR3 is CATSRFQDILTGELFF. The CDR3 coding sequence is TGTGCCACCAGCAGATTTCAGGACATACTCACCGGGGAGCTGTTTTTT. This chain uses TRBV15 with TRBJ2-2; D possibly corresponds to TRBD1 (5 bases). The CDR3 contains 16 residues. Trimming cost V 2 bases and J 4 bases, with 14 bases left between them. Germline V lookup: CDR1 LNHNV, CDR2 YYDKDF (reference sequence).

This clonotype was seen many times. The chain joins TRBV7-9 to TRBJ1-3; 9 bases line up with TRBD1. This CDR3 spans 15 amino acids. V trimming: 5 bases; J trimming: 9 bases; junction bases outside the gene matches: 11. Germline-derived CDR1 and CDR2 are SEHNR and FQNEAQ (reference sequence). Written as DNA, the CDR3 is TGTGCCAGCAGCCCCCGGATGGGGACAGGGAGCACCATATATTTT. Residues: CASSPRMGTGSTIYF. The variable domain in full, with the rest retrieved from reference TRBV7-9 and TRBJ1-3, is DTGVSQNPRHKITKRGQNVTFRCDPISEHNRLYWYRQTLGQGPEFLTYFQNEAQLEKSRLLSDRFSAERPKGSFSTLEIQRTEQGDSAMYLCASSPRMGTGSTIYFGEGSWLTVV.

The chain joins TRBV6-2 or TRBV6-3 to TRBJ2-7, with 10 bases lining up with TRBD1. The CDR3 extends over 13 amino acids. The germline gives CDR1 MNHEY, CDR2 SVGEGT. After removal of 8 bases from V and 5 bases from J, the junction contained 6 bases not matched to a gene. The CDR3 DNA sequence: TGTGCCAGCTATGGGGGACAGGGGAACGAGCAGTACTTC. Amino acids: CASYGGQGNEQYF.

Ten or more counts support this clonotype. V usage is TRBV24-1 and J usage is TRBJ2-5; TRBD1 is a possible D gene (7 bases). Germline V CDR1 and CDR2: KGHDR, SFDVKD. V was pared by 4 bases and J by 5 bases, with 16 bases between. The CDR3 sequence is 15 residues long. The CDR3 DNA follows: TGTGCCACCAGTGAACCCGGACAGGCGGGGGAGACCCAGTACTTC. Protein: CATSEPGQAGETQYF.

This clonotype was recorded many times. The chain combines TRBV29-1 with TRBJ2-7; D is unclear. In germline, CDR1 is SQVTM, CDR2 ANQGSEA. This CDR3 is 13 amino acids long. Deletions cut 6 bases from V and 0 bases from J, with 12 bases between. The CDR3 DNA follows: TGCAGCGTAGAGATCAGGAACTCCTACGAGCAGTACTTC. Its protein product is CSVEIRNSYEQYF.

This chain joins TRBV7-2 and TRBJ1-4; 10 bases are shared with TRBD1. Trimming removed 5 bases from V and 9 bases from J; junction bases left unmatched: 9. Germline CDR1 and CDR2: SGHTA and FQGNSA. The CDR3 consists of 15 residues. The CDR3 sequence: CASSPRDRGEKKLFF. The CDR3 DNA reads TGTGCCAGCAGCCCCCGGGACAGGGGTGAGAAAAAACTGTTTTTT.

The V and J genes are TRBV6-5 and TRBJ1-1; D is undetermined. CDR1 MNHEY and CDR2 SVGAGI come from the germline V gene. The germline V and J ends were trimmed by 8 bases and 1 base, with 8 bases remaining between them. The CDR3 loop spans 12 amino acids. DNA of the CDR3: TGTGCCAGCCACAGCGGGAACACTGAAGCTTTCTTT. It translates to CASHSGNTEAFF.

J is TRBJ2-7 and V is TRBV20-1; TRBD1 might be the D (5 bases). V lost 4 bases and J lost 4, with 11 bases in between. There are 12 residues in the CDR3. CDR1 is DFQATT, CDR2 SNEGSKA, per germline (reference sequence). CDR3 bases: TGCAGTGCTACAGGGCTGGGATACGAGCAGTACTTC. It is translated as CSATGLGYEQYF.